The 22 T cell receptor beta chains below all came from one sample that was sequenced in a study of blood T cells in healthy people across ages. A J-beta primer mix and a sample-barcoded 5' primer were used in a second PCR of roughly 7 to 12 cycles. In TCRdb, the 5' RACE reads were re-called with MiXCR into one record per CDR3 protein. The table includes under 1,100,000 distinct CDR3 sequences, about 25% detected once. This same sample was also part of a study on T cells of mothers and their children.

The sample was blood. The receptors here all came from a girl under 10 years old in good health.

The chain couples TRBV9 to TRBJ2-1, with 8 bases fitting TRBD2. The V segment lost 0 bases and the J segment 4 bases; nucleotides outside the gene matches: 9. Germline V CDR1 and CDR2: SGDLS, YYNGEE. The CDR3 covers 17 residues. The CDR3 DNA reads as TGTGCCAGCAGCGTAGATACGGGGGGGTTCTCTTACAATGAGCAGTTCTTC. Translated: CASSVDTGGFSYNEQFF.

This clonotype has just a few counts. This chain joins TRBV10-1 and TRBJ2-3; 7 bases match TRBD2. Germline trimming cut 8 bases from V and 0 bases from J; bases unmatched to any gene: 5. Looked up from germline, CDR1 is WNHNN and CDR2 is SYGVQD (reference sequence). The CDR3 is made up of 14 amino acids. In DNA, the CDR3 is TGCGCCAGCGCACGGGAGGACAGCACAGATACGCAGTATTTT. It is translated as CASAREDSTDTQYF.

This chain uses TRBV12-3 or TRBV12-4 with TRBJ2-3; a weak D match, TRBD2 (5 bases). The CDR3 consists of 14 residues. The V end was cut by 10 bases, the J end by 5 bases, with 19 bases between. In DNA, the CDR3 is TGTGCCACCAACCCCGGAGGAACAAGAGATACGCAGTATTTT. Translation: CATNPGGTRDTQYF.

This clonotype was seen ten or more times. This chain uses TRBV7-9 with TRBJ1-1; D is uncertain. This CDR3 has 11 amino acids. The V gene lost 2 bases and the J gene lost 4 bases, with 2 bases spanning the gap. In germline, CDR1 is SEHNR, CDR2 FQNEAQ (reference sequence). CDR3 coding DNA: TGTGCCAGCAGCTTAAGCACTGAAGCTTTCTTT. Translated, it gives CASSLSTEAFF.

This clonotype was detected a few times. CDR3 nucleotides: TGTGCCAGCAGCTATACTAGAAGGACAGATACGCAGTATTTT. It translates to CASSYTRRTDTQYF. The chain uses TRBV9 and TRBJ2-3, with D possibly matching TRBD2 (5 bases). Trimming took 4 bases from V and 3 from J, leaving 12 bases between them. The CDR3 is made up of 14 amino acids. The germline V gene encodes CDR1 SGDLS and CDR2 YYNGEE.

The chain carries TRBV20-1 and TRBJ1-3; D possibly corresponds to TRBD1 (5 bases). V lost 3 bases and J 0 bases, leaving 9 bases between the germline ends. The germline gives CDR1 DFQATT, CDR2 SNEGSKA (reference sequence). This CDR3 contains 14 residues. CDR3 sequence reads: CSASGGISGNTIYF. For the CDR3, the DNA is TGCAGTGCTAGCGGGGGAATCTCTGGAAACACCATATATTTT.

The V call is TRBV2, the J call TRBJ1-2; no clear D gene. Germline assignment: CDR1 SNHLY and CDR2 FYNNEI. This CDR3 has 13 residues. V shed 2 bases and J shed 11 bases, with 15 bases lying between them. The CDR3 reads CASSESRSAEYTF. The CDR3 DNA follows: TGTGCCAGCAGTGAAAGTCGTTCCGCAGAGTACACCTTC.

The gene calls are TRBV11-3 and TRBJ2-5, with 13 nucleotides matching TRBD2. TRBJ2-1 explains the end of the DNA better; the J call may be wrong. CDR3 size: 15 residues. Germline assignment: CDR1 SGHNT and CDR2 YENEEA. The CDR3, as DNA: TGTGCCAGCAGCCTAAGACTAGCGGGGGGTTTGGAGCAGTTCTTC. Amino acid sequence: CASSLRLAGGLEQFF.

DNA for the CDR3: TGTGCCAGCAGTTCCCAGGGTATCTTCAACTATGGCTACACCTTC. Translating it yields CASSSQGIFNYGYTF. This chain joins TRBV7-2 and TRBJ1-2; TRBD1 might be the D (5 bases). V was pared by 6 bases and J by 2 bases, with 16 bases between. This CDR3 has 15 residues. The germline CDR1 and CDR2 sequences are SGHTA and FQGNSA.

This clonotype has only a few counts. V is TRBV20-1 and J is TRBJ2-5; D might be TRBD2 (7 bases). The CDR3 spans 14 residues. Deletions cut 6 bases from V and 4 bases from J, with 18 bases between. The germline V gene encodes CDR1 DFQATT and CDR2 SNEGSKA (reference sequence). The chain's CDR3 is CSAHRGARGETQYF. The CDR3 bases are TGCAGTGCCCACCGGGGGGCACGGGGAGAGACCCAGTACTTC.

V and J are TRBV11-2 and TRBJ2-5; TRBD2 agrees at 13 bases. CDR1 and CDR2 from the germline V gene are SGHAT and FQNNGV. This CDR3 spans 17 amino acids. V dropped 2 bases and J dropped 0; count of bases not matched to a gene: 3. The DNA for the CDR3 is TGTGCCAGCAGCTTAAGACTAGCGGGGGGATACCAAGAGACCCAGTACTTC. This encodes CASSLRLAGGYQETQYF.

This clonotype showed up just a few times. This rearrangement joins TRBV9 to TRBJ2-1, with 8 bases that match TRBD2. This CDR3 is 15 amino acids long. Germline lookup yields CDR1 SGDLS and CDR2 YYNGEE. With V trimmed by 4 bases and J by 4 bases, 7 bases remained unmatched. Here the CDR3 reads CASSTQAGAYNEQFF. In DNA, the CDR3 is TGTGCCAGCAGCACTCAAGCGGGGGCTTACAATGAGCAGTTCTTC.

The chain recombines TRBV7-9 with TRBJ2-1; D is perhaps TRBD2 (5 bases). CDR1 SEHNR and CDR2 FQNEAQ come from the germline V gene (reference sequence). Trimming shortened V by 4 bases and J by 6 bases, and 13 bases separated the two germline ends. This CDR3 has 14 amino acids. DNA for the CDR3: TGTGCCAGCAGCTACACTAGTTCAATCAATGAGCAGTTCTTC. This encodes CASSYTSSINEQFF. Complete variable domain (other parts from reference TRBV7-9 and TRBJ2-1): DTGVSQNPRHKITKRGQNVTFRCDPISEHNRLYWYRQTLGQGPEFLTYFQNEAQLEKSRLLSDRFSAERPKGSFSTLEIQRTEQGDSAMYLCASSYTSSINEQFFGPGTRLTVL.

The CDR3 nucleotides are TGTGCCAGCAGCGTAGAGCCCGGCGTAGCGGGGCTAGCCTACGAGCAGTACTTC. This gives the protein CASSVEPGVAGLAYEQYF. V is TRBV9 and J is TRBJ2-5; 8 bases fit TRBD2. The J call may be in error: the DNA end matches TRBJ2-7 better. CDR3 size: 18 residues. Germline V gives CDR1 SGDLS, CDR2 YYNGEE.

This chain joins TRBV10-3 and TRBJ2-3; no clear D. Germline assignment: CDR1 ENHRY and CDR2 SYGVKD. V was shortened by 6 bases and J by 10 bases, with 17 bases between the two germline ends. This CDR3 has 13 residues. CDR3 sequence reads: CAIRPGTISPQYF. CDR3 nucleotides: TGTGCCATCAGACCTGGAACGATATCTCCGCAGTATTTT.

This chain joins TRBV29-1 and TRBJ2-5, with TRBD1 identical over 9 bases. The J call may be wrong; the DNA end is better matched by TRBJ2-7. This CDR3 region has 14 residues. CDR1 SQVTM and CDR2 ANQGSEA come from the germline V gene. The CDR3 protein is CSVAGGGQGYEQYF. As DNA, the CDR3 is TGCAGCGTTGCAGGGGGGGGACAGGGATACGAGCAGTACTTC.

This sequence joins TRBV2 and TRBJ2-5; 10 bases match TRBD2. The CDR3 contains 15 residues. V shed 3 bases, J shed 5 bases, and the junction held 6 bases outside the gene matches. Germline values: CDR1 SNHLY, CDR2 FYNNEI. The CDR3 DNA is TGTGCCAGCAGTGACGCTAGCGGGAGTAAGGAGACCCAGTACTTC. It yields the protein CASSDASGSKETQYF. The variable domain in full, completed from reference TRBV2 and TRBJ2-5, reads EPEVTQTPSHQVTQMGQEVILRCVPISNHLYFYWYRQILGQKVEFLVSFYNNEISEKSEIFDDQFSVERPDGSNFTLKIRSTKLEDSAMYFCASSDASGSKETQYFGPGTRLLVL.

This clonotype has only a few counts. The chain combines TRBV9 with TRBJ1-1; D ambiguous. The CDR3 loop spans 14 amino acids. Germline CDR1 SGDLS, CDR2 YYNGEE. V dropped 4 bases and J dropped 3 bases, with 13 bases sitting between them. CDR3 residues: CASSLSNSDTEAFF. In DNA, the CDR3 is TGTGCCAGCAGCCTCTCAAACTCGGACACTGAAGCTTTCTTT.

This clonotype was seen only a few times. V and J are TRBV25-1 and TRBJ2-7, with unresolved D. Trimming left V 3 bases short and J 3 bases short, with 12 bases between. Germline CDR1 is MGHDK and CDR2 is SYGVNS. The CDR3 totals 14 residues. CDR3 protein: CASSDSRGSYEQYF. The DNA of the CDR3 is TGTGCCAGCAGTGACTCCCGCGGCAGCTACGAGCAGTACTTC.

The sample holds a few counts of this clonotype. The chain joins TRBV12-3 or TRBV12-4 to TRBJ2-5, with 8 bases lining up with TRBD2. The J call may be mistaken, given a closer DNA end match to TRBJ2-1. This CDR3 is built from 15 residues. This chain's CDR3 is CASSPGLAPYNEQFF. CDR3 nucleotides: TGTGCCAGCAGCCCAGGACTAGCCCCCTACAATGAGCAGTTCTTC.

The chain has TRBV4-1 and TRBJ2-2; tentatively, D is TRBD2 (5 bases). The germline V and J ends were trimmed by 1 base and 3 bases, with 6 bases remaining between them. This CDR3 is 14 amino acids long. Germline V gives CDR1 MGHRA, CDR2 YSYEKL. The CDR3 spells CASSQAEDTGELFF. The CDR3, as DNA: TGCGCCAGCAGCCAAGCGGAGGACACCGGGGAGCTGTTTTTT.

V and J are TRBV5-1 and TRBJ1-4, with D tentatively TRBD1 (6 bases). This CDR3 region has 18 residues. V was pared by 5 bases and J by 0 bases, with 20 bases between. Germline values: CDR1 SGHRS, CDR2 YFSETQ. This chain's CDR3 is CASRTGQTQSSTNEKLFF. The CDR3 region has the DNA TGCGCCAGCAGGACAGGACAGACCCAGTCGTCAACTAATGAAAAACTGTTTTTT.